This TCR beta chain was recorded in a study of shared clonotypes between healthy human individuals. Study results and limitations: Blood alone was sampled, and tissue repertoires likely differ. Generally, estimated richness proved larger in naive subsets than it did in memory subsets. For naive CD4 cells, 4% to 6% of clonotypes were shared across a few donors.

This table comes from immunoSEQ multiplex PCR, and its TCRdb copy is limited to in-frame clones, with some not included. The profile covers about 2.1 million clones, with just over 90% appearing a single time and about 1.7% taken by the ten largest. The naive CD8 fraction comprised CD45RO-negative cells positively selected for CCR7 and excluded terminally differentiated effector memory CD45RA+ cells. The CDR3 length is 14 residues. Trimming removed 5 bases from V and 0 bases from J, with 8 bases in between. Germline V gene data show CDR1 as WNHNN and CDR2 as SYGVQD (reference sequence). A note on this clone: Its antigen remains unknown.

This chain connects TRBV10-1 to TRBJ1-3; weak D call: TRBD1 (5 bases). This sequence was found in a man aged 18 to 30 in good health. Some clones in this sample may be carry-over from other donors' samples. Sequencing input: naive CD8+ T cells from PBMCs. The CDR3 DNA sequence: TGCGCCAGCAGTAAGGGGATCTCTGGAAACACCATATATTTT. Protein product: CASSKGISGNTIYF.